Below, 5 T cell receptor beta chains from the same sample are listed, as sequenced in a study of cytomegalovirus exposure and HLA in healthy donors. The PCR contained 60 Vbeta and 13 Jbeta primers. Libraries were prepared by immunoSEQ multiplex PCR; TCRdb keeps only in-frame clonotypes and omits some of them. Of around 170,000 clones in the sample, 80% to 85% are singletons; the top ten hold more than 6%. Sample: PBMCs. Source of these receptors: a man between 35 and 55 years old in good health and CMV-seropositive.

CDR3 sequence (DNA): TGTGCCAGCAGCGTAGCAGGGAGGGCAGGAGATACGCAGTATTTT. This gives the protein CASSVAGRAGDTQYF. This chain joins TRBV9 and TRBJ2-3; 7 bases are shared with TRBD2. The V and J ends lost 0 bases and 5 bases, in that order; junction bases with no gene match: 6. The CDR3 consists of 15 residues. The V gene's germline CDR1 is SGDLS and CDR2 YYNGEE. Drawing the rest from reference TRBV9 and TRBJ2-3, the complete variable domain is DSGVTQTPKHLITATGQRVTLRCSPRSGDLSVYWYQQSLDQGLQFLIQYYNGEERAKGNILERFSAQQFPDLHSELNLSSLELGDSALYFCASSVAGRAGDTQYFGPGTRLTVL.

The CDR3 reads CASGSRMNTEAFF. The CDR3 DNA reads as TGTGCCAGCGGGTCGAGGATGAACACTGAAGCTTTCTTT. The chain is built from TRBV5-6 and TRBJ1-1; no clear D gene. The CDR3 sequence is 13 residues long. The V gene lost 7 bases and the J gene lost 0 bases, with 10 bases spanning the gap. Per the germline V gene, CDR1 is SGHDT and CDR2 is YYEEEE. Supplemented by reference TRBV5-6 and TRBJ1-1, the full variable domain reads DAGVTQSPTHLIKTRGQQVTLRCSPKSGHDTVSWYQQALGQGPQFIFQYYEEEERQRGNFPDRFSGHQFPNYSSELNVNALLLGDSALYLCASGSRMNTEAFFGQGTRLTVV.

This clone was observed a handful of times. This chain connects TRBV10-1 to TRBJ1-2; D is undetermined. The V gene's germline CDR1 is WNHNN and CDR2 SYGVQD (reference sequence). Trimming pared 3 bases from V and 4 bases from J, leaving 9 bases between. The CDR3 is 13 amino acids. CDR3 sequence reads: CASSENSLYGYTF. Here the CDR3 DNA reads TGCGCCAGCAGTGAAAACAGCCTCTATGGCTACACCTTC.

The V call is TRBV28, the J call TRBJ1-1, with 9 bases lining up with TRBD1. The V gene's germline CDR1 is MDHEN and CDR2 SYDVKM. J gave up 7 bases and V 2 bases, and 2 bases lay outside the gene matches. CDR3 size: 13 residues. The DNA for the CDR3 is TGTGCCAGCAGTTTAACAGGGGGCGGTGAAGCTTTCTTT. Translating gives CASSLTGGGEAFF. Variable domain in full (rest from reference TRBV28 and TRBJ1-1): DVKVTQSSRYLVKRTGEKVFLECVQDMDHENMFWYRQDPGLGLRLIYFSYDVKMKEKGDIPEGYSVSREKKERFSLILESASTNQTSMYLCASSLTGGGEAFFGQGTRLTVV.

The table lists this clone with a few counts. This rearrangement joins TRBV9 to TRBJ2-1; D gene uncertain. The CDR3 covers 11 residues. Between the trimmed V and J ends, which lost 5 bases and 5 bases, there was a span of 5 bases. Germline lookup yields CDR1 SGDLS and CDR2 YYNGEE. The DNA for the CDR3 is TGTGCCAGCAGACATGACAATGAGCAGTTCTTC. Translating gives CASRHDNEQFF. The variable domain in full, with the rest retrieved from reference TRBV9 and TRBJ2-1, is DSGVTQTPKHLITATGQRVTLRCSPRSGDLSVYWYQQSLDQGLQFLIQYYNGEERAKGNILERFSAQQFPDLHSELNLSSLELGDSALYFCASRHDNEQFFGPGTRLTVL.